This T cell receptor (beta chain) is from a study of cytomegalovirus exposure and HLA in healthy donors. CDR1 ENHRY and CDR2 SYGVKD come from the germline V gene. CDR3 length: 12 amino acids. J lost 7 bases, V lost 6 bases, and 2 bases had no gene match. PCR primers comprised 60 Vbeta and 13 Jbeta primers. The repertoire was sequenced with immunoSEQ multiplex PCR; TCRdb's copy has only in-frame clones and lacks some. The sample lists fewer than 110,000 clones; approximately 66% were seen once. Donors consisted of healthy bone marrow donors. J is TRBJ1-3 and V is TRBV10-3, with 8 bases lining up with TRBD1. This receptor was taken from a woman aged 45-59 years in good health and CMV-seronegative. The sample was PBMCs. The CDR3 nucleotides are TGTGCCATCAGGGGACAGGACAACACCATATATTTT. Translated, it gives CAIRGQDNTIYF.